This T cell receptor (beta chain) was documented in a study of CD8 T cells in cerebrospinal fluid in Alzheimer's disease. The germline V gene has CDR1 SQVTM and CDR2 ANQGSEA. The CDR3 has 13 residues. According to its frequency, this clonotype is medium-sized. Following a re-call of the 10x single-cell sequencing reads, TCRdb has one entry per CDR3 protein and lacks DNA. The table lists around 1,200 distinct CDR3 sequences. This sequence was found in a human donor with Parkinson's disease. Input material: cerebrospinal fluid. The chain has TRBV29-1 and TRBJ2-7; TCRdb gives TRBD2 as the D gene, but with no DNA this cannot be confirmed. The CDR3 here is CSATDGRGYEQYF.